A selection of T cell receptor beta chains follows, all from one sample in a study of blood T cell repertoires in COVID-19. The repertoire was sequenced with immunoSEQ multiplex PCR; TCRdb's copy has only in-frame clones and lacks some. The sample records around 200,000 clones, about four fifths being singletons. Sequenced sample: peripheral blood. The receptors stem from a man aged 35 to 55 with active or convalescent COVID-19. Each CDR3 is given with its conserved first and last residue. D genes are given only for firm matches. Size is stated for part of the rows, as once, few or many counts, or as a class when the clone is expanded.

TRBJ2-1 TRBD2 TRBV24-1 few TGTGCCACCAGTGATCTGGTGACTAGCGGATCCTACAATGAGCAGTTCTTC CATSDLVTSGSYNEQFF
TRBJ1-1 TRBD1 TRBV18 NA TGTGCCAGCTCGACAGGGGACTGGACTGAAGCTTTCTTT CASSTGDWTEAFF
TRBJ1-5 NA TRBV19 NA TGTGCCAGTAGTACCTACCAGGTTGATAGCAATCAGCCCCAGCATTTT CASSTYQVDSNQPQHF
TRBJ2-1 TRBD2 TRBV30 NA TGTGCCTGGAGTGTAGACGGGAGGGGAGAGCAGTTCTTC CAWSVDGRGEQFF
TRBJ2-7 TRBD2 TRBV6-6 once TGTGCCAGCAGTCCTCCGGGGGGGCGCGAGCAGTACTTC CASSPPGGREQYF
TRBJ1-2 NA TRBV4-1 NA TGCGCCAGCAGCCAAGAATGGTCGCGGCAGCATTATGGCTACACCTTC CASSQEWSRQHYGYTF
TRBJ2-7 NA TRBV14 NA TGTGCCAGCAGCCAAGGGGCCCAACTTTCCTACGAGCAGTACTTC CASSQGAQLSYEQYF
TRBJ2-1 NA TRBV7-2 NA TGTGCCAGCAGCTTAGGACTAGAGCTGTTCTATGAGCAGTTCTTC CASSLGLELFYEQFF
TRBJ2-7 TRBD1 TRBV9 few TGTGCCAGCGGGACAGACTACGAGCAGTACTTC CASGTDYEQYF
TRBJ2-5 TRBD2 TRBV18 NA TGTGCCAGCTCAAAGGGACTAGCGAGAGAGACCCAGTACTTC CASSKGLARETQYF
TRBJ1-3 NA TRBV20-1 NA TGCAGTGCAGGGGTCGGAAACACCATATATTTT CSAGVGNTIYF
TRBJ2-5 TRBD2 TRBV5-5 NA TGTGCCAGCAGCTCCCGGGGCGGGGGGGGTGAGACCCAGTACTTC CASSSRGGGGETQYF
TRBJ2-7 TRBD1 TRBV6-6 NA TGTGCCAGCAGACACCCGGGACAGGGTTCATCCTACGAGCAGTACTTC CASRHPGQGSSYEQYF
TRBJ2-7 TRBD2 TRBV7-8 NA TGTGCCAGCAGTTATAGCGGGACTCCGTACGAGCAGTACTTC CASSYSGTPYEQYF
TRBJ1-2 NA TRBV6-2/TRBV6-3 NA TGTGCCAGCAGTTATGCGGGGGGCGCGGCTGGCTACACCTTC CASSYAGGAAGYTF
TRBJ2-3 TRBD2 TRBV7-9 NA TGTGCCAGCAGCCTAGGACTAGGGGTTAGCACAGATACGCAGTATTTT CASSLGLGVSTDTQYF
TRBJ2-1 NA TRBV29-1 NA TGCAGCGTTGAAGCGACAGGACTAGGGTCCGGGCAGTTCTTC CSVEATGLGSGQFF
TRBJ2-7 TRBD1 TRBV7-2 NA TGTGCCAGCAGCTGGGGGACAGGGCAAGGCTACGAGCAGTACTTC CASSWGTGQGYEQYF
TRBJ1-2 NA TRBV7-2 NA TGTGCCAGCAGCACCTGGGCGGGTCGAAACTATGGCTACACCTTC CASSTWAGRNYGYTF
TRBJ1-2 TRBD1 TRBV24-1 NA TGTGCCACCAGTGATCCAGGGGGCGAGGGCTACACCTTC CATSDPGGEGYTF
TRBJ1-2 NA TRBV11-2 NA TGTGCCAGCAGCTCTGGACAGTATGGCTACACCTTC CASSSGQYGYTF
TRBJ2-2 TRBD2 TRBV7-9 NA TGTGCCAGCAGCTCCGGGGGACTAGGAATCCCCGGGGAGCTGTTTTTT CASSSGGLGIPGELFF
TRBJ1-4 TRBD1 TRBV27 NA TGTGCCAGCAGTTTAGGGACAGGTGGGGTTAATGAAAAACTGTTTTTT CASSLGTGGVNEKLFF
TRBJ2-3 TRBD2 TRBV5-5 NA TGTGCCAGCAGCTGGGGCCAACTAGCGGGCTCAGATACGCAGTATTTT CASSWGQLAGSDTQYF
TRBJ1-5 TRBD1 TRBV20-1 NA TGCAGTGCAAGTAGGACCGGACAGGGGAAGGAAAGCAATCAGCCCCAGCATTTT CSASRTGQGKESNQPQHF
TRBJ1-2 NA TRBV14 few TGTGCCAGCAGCCAAGAAACGGGCTATGGCTACACCTTC CASSQETGYGYTF
TRBJ2-5 NA TRBV9 NA TGTGCCAGCAGCGTCAGCCCTAGCACCGGGGAGACCCAGTACTTC CASSVSPSTGETQYF
TRBJ2-2 TRBD2 TRBV18 NA TGTGCCAGCTCACAAACGGGAGGACCGAACACCGGGGAGCTGTTTTTT CASSQTGGPNTGELFF
TRBJ2-1 TRBD2 TRBV5-1 NA TGCGCCAGCAGCTTGGGACTAGCGGGTAGCAATGAGCAGTTCTTC CASSLGLAGSNEQFF
TRBJ1-6 NA TRBV11-3 NA TGTGCCAGCAGCTTTACGACCGGGACGAGCGGGTCACCCCTCCACTTT CASSFTTGTSGSPLHF
TRBJ1-6 NA TRBV18 NA TGTGCCAGCTCACCACCCGACATCTATTCACCCCTCCACTTT CASSPPDIYSPLHF
TRBJ2-1 TRBD2 TRBV19 NA TGTGCCAGTAGTGACATAGCGGGAGGTGTAATTAGATACAATGAGCAGTTCTTC CASSDIAGGVIRYNEQFF
TRBJ1-3 NA TRBV9 NA TGTGCCAGCAGCGGGAGCCCCCCGAAGAGCTCTGGAAACACCATATATTTT CASSGSPPKSSGNTIYF
TRBJ2-1 NA TRBV7-8 NA TGTGCCAGCAGCCCAGCCTACAATGAGCAGTTCTTC CASSPAYNEQFF
TRBJ2-2 TRBD2 TRBV19 NA TGTGCCAGCACTCGACTAGCGGGAGGGATCGTCACCGGGGAGCTGTTTTTT CASTRLAGGIVTGELFF
TRBJ1-2 TRBD1 TRBV5-1 NA TGCGCCAGCAGCTTAGGGACAGGGGGCAACTATGGCTACACCTTC CASSLGTGGNYGYTF
TRBJ2-1 TRBD1 TRBV9 NA TGTGCCAGCAGCGTCCGAGGGGGCGGCCGGATCTCCTACAATGAGCAGTTCTTC CASSVRGGGRISYNEQFF
TRBJ2-3 TRBD1 TRBV5-1 NA TGCGCCAGCAGCTTAAACGGAGACGGGACAGCAACAGATACGCAGTATTTT CASSLNGDGTATDTQYF
TRBJ1-3 NA TRBV18 NA TGTGCCAGCTCACCATTGGAGGGGCGAAACACCATATATTTT CASSPLEGRNTIYF
TRBJ1-3 TRBD1 TRBV7-2 NA TGTGCCAGCAGCTTAAACCCTCGGACAGGGAAGGGAAACACCATATATTTT CASSLNPRTGKGNTIYF
TRBJ2-1 TRBD2 TRBV4-1 NA TGCGCCAGCAGCCAAGATTTTACGGGGGGGTCCTACAATGAGCAGTTCTTC CASSQDFTGGSYNEQFF
TRBJ1-2 TRBD1 TRBV5-6 NA TGTGCCAGCAGCTTGGCCGGACAGGGAATTAACTATGGCTACACCTTC CASSLAGQGINYGYTF
TRBJ2-7 TRBD2 TRBV19 few TGTGCCAGTAGTACAATAGCGGGAGGAAGGGACGAGCAGTACTTC CASSTIAGGRDEQYF
TRBJ1-5 NA TRBV3-1/TRBV3-2 few TGTGCCAGCAGCCAAGCGGGGAGAGAGCCCCAGCATTTT CASSQAGREPQHF
TRBJ1-2 NA TRBV12-3/TRBV12-4 NA TGTGCCAGCAGGCAACTGCGGGTCGGCGGCTACACCTTC CASRQLRVGGYTF
TRBJ1-1 NA TRBV7-9 once TGTGCCAGCAGCTTAGGAATGGGAGGCACTGAAGCTTTCTTT CASSLGMGGTEAFF
TRBJ2-5 NA TRBV12-3/TRBV12-4 NA TGTGCCAGCAGTCCACAGGGTCAAGAGACCCAGTACTTC CASSPQGQETQYF
TRBJ1-1 NA TRBV3-1/TRBV3-2 few TGTGCCAGCAGCTCTACCGACAGGAACACTGAAGCTTTCTTT CASSSTDRNTEAFF
TRBJ1-5 TRBD1 TRBV19 NA TGTGCCAGTAGTATAGCTGCCAGGGGGCGAAGTCAGCCCCAGCATTTT CASSIAARGRSQPQHF
TRBJ1-2 NA TRBV3-1/TRBV3-2 NA TGTGCCAGCAGTTCTAAGCGGGAATCAGGCGGGTTCTATGGCTACACCTTC CASSSKRESGGFYGYTF
TRBJ2-2 TRBD1 TRBV7-7 NA TGTGCTAGCAGCCCCGGACAGGGGCTGACCGGGGAGCTGTTTTTT CASSPGQGLTGELFF
TRBJ2-5 TRBD1 TRBV9 once TGTGCCAGCAGCGTGGGGACAGGGGGTCAAGAGACCCAGTACTTC CASSVGTGGQETQYF